The following is a T cell receptor (beta chain) sequence with its context. Some clones are missing from TCRdb's copy, which holds only in-frame ones; the method was immunoSEQ multiplex PCR. The table records about 68,000 clones, roughly 93% of them present only once. Trimming pared 2 bases from V and 7 bases from J, leaving 14 bases between. Germline V gene sequence: CDR1 LNHDA, CDR2 SQIVND (reference sequence). This CDR3 spans 14 amino acids. The sequenced material came from PBMCs. The sequence came from a man between 35 and 55 years old with rheumatoid arthritis. The J gene is TRBJ1-2, the V gene TRBV19; D possibly corresponds to TRBD1 (6 bases). The CDR3 is CASSITETGTGYTF. CDR3 coding DNA: TGTGCCAGTAGTATAACGGAGACAGGAACTGGCTACACCTTC. Using reference TRBV19 and TRBJ1-2 for the parts outside the CDR3, the full variable domain is DGGITQSPKYLFRKEGQNVTLSCEQNLNHDAMYWYRQDPGQGLRLIYYSQIVNDFQKGDIAEGYSVSREKKESFPLTVTSAQKNPTAFYLCASSITETGTGYTFGSGTRLTVV.